This T cell receptor beta chain came from a study of blood T cell repertoires in COVID-19. Study summary: Sites across the United States, Italy and Spain contributed samples from acute and convalescent COVID-19. T cells, B-cell-depleted T cells, or PBMCs provided the cDNA or gDNA that served as material.

In the source study's methods: Cell counts per sample came from amplifying reference gene primers. Method: immunoSEQ multiplex PCR; TCRdb's copy keeps in-frame clones and lacks some. From that table come the V and J calls and clone size; the DNA was used to work out D and trimming. The sample carries 65,000 to 90,000 clones, roughly 84% recorded once. Sequencing input: peripheral blood. This TCR derives from a woman between 18 and 29 years old with acute or convalescent COVID-19.

CDR3 coding DNA: TGTGCCAGCAGTTATAGGTCCGCGGGACAGGCTTTCTTT. Its protein product is CASSYRSAGQAFF. The V call is TRBV6-2 or TRBV6-3, the J call TRBJ1-1, with 7 bases lining up with TRBD1. Germline assignment: CDR1 MNHEY and CDR2 SVGEGT. The CDR3 length is 13 residues. Unmatched junction bases numbered 9, after V lost 3 bases and J lost 11 bases.